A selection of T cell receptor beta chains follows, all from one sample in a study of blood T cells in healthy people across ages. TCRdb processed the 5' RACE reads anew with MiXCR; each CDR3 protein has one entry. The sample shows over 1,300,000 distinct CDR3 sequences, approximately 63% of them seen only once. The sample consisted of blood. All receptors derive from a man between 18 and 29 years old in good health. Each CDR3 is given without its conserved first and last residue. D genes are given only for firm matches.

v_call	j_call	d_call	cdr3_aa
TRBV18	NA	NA	ASSPPSNQQETQY
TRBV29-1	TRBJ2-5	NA	SVDGAGETQY
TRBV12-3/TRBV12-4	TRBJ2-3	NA	ASSLEGAGDTQY
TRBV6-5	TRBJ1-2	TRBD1	ASSPTGGAVIWGYT
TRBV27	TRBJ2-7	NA	ASSLLSASDEQY
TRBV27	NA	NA	ASSFLAENPYEQY
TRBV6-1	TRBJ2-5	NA	ASSEWLERETQY
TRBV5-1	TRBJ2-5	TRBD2	ASSLGPSGGSGETQY
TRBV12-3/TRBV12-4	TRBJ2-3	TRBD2	ASSSPQGGGEADTQY
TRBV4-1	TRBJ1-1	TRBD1	ASSQPNTGVVAEAF